This TCR beta chain emerged from a study of T cell changes during pregnancy in multiple sclerosis. This table comes from immunoSEQ multiplex PCR, and its TCRdb copy is limited to in-frame clones, with some not included. Of more than 80,000 clones in the sample, about 89% were seen once. From germline, CDR1 is LNHDA and CDR2 SQIVND (reference sequence). This CDR3 spans 12 amino acids. The J segment lost 10 bases and the V segment lost 7 bases, leaving 7 bases of the junction unmatched. The gene calls are TRBV19 and TRBJ1-1; TRBD1 matches at 9 bases. The sequence derives from a female donor with multiple sclerosis, enrolled in a pregnancy study. This sample comprised peripheral blood, obtained before pregnancy. DNA for the CDR3: TGTGCCAGTAAGAGCAGGACAGGGGCAGCTTTCTTT. This gives the protein CASKSRTGAAFF.